The 32 T cell receptor beta chains reported below all come from one sample, sequenced in a study of cytotoxic CD8 clonotypes in ibrutinib-treated CLL. Here immunoSEQ multiplex PCR was the method, and the copy in TCRdb shows in-frame clones only, minus some. The data hold 150,000 or so clones, with around three quarters observed a single time. The input for sequencing was PBMCs, taken after 12 months of ibrutinib treatment. Source of these receptors: a human donor with chronic lymphocytic leukemia.

This chain connects TRBV7-8 to TRBJ1-1; D remains unclear. V dropped 6 bases and J dropped 5 bases, with 10 bases sitting between them. Per the germline V gene, CDR1 is SGHVS and CDR2 is FQNEAQ. This CDR3 is 12 amino acids long. DNA for the CDR3: TGTGCCAGCAGGCAAGGGAGAACTGAAGCTTTCTTT. It is translated as CASRQGRTEAFF.

The chain recombines TRBV7-2 with TRBJ2-1; 8 bases fit TRBD1. The J segment lost 0 bases and the V segment lost 6 bases, leaving 4 bases of the junction unmatched. Germline loops: CDR1 SGHTA, CDR2 FQGNSA. The CDR3 has 15 amino acids. CDR3 bases: TGTGCCAGCAGTCTAACAGGGGGCTCCTACAATGAGCAGTTCTTC. Its protein product is CASSLTGGSYNEQFF.

Details on this clone: Its ends do not fully match the called genes, so a read error is possible. J is TRBJ2-3 and V is TRBV6-6; D not resolved. The CDR3 has 13 amino acids. Germline loops: CDR1 MNHNY, CDR2 SVGAGI (reference sequence). CDR3 in amino acids: CASSYYLQDTQYF. In DNA, the CDR3 is TGTGCCAGTAGTTACTACCTTCAGGATACGCAGTATTTT.

This chain uses TRBV27 with TRBJ1-5, with 10 bases that match TRBD1. V lost 3 bases and J lost 5; bases outside the gene matches: 4. This CDR3 contains 15 residues. Germline loops: CDR1 MNHEY, CDR2 SMNVEV (reference sequence). Here the CDR3 DNA reads TGTGCCAGCAGTTTCCGACAGGGGGCCCATCAGCCCCAGCATTTT. The encoded protein is CASSFRQGAHQPQHF.

The V gene is TRBV4-1, the J gene TRBJ1-1; the match to TRBD1 covers 9 bases. CDR1 and CDR2 from the germline V gene are MGHRA and YSYEKL. The length of the CDR3 is 14 residues. The trim removed 3 bases at V and 4 bases at J, leaving 3 bases unmatched. The CDR3 protein is CASSQGQGFTEAFF. DNA for the CDR3: TGCGCCAGCAGCCAGGGACAGGGTTTCACTGAAGCTTTCTTT.

This chain connects TRBV6-5 to TRBJ1-2, with no clear D. The CDR3 is made up of 14 amino acids. Germline CDR1 is MNHEY and CDR2 is SVGAGI. V dropped 4 bases and J dropped 4 bases, with 13 bases sitting between them. The CDR3 region is CASSFMPHSYGYTF. CDR3 nucleotide sequence: TGTGCCAGCAGTTTCATGCCACATAGCTATGGCTACACCTTC.

This clone was found a few times. The chain uses TRBV30 and TRBJ1-2; possible D gene TRBD1, 5 bases. Per the germline V gene, CDR1 is GTSNPN and CDR2 is SVGIG (reference sequence). The CDR3 runs 14 residues. V lost 4 bases and J lost 0, with 12 bases in between. Here the CDR3 DNA reads TGTGCCTGGACTAAGGGGCAAGCTAACTATGGCTACACCTTC. It yields the protein CAWTKGQANYGYTF.

This clone was counted only a few times. The V gene is TRBV5-1, the J gene TRBJ2-1; 9 nucleotides match TRBD2. Trimming took 3 bases from V and 0 from J; bases not matched to a gene: 4. CDR3 length: 16 amino acids. Germline V gene data show CDR1 as SGHRS and CDR2 as YFSETQ. The CDR3 bases are TGCGCCAGCAGCTCGACTAGCGGAGTCTCCTACAATGAGCAGTTCTTC. Encoded protein: CASSSTSGVSYNEQFF.

V is TRBV20-1 and J is TRBJ1-5, with D unresolved. Germline assignment: CDR1 DFQATT and CDR2 SNEGSKA (reference sequence). The CDR3 has 11 amino acids. Trimming left V 3 bases short and J 11 bases short, with 11 bases between. The CDR3 nucleotides read TGCAGTGCTAGGGCTGGAATGACCCAGCATTTT. Residues: CSARAGMTQHF.

This CDR3 reads CASSYSPQGTYEQYF. As DNA, the CDR3 is TGTGCCAGCAGTTACTCGCCACAGGGAACCTACGAGCAGTACTTC. J is TRBJ2-7 and V is TRBV6-6, with D perhaps TRBD1 (6 bases). Trimming took off 0 bases at V and 2 bases at J, with 11 bases between the two ends. The CDR3 runs 15 residues. CDR1 is MNHNY, CDR2 SVGAGI, per germline (reference sequence).

V is TRBV30 and J is TRBJ2-7; TRBD2 matches 14 bases. There are 15 residues in the CDR3. Germline V CDR1 and CDR2: GTSNPN, SVGIG (reference sequence). V was pared by 3 bases and J by 3 bases, with 4 bases of the junction left unmatched. CDR3 nucleotide sequence: TGTGCCTGGAGCCACGGGACTAGCGGGAGCTACGAGCAGTACTTC. As protein: CAWSHGTSGSYEQYF. Full variable domain (remainder filled in from reference TRBV30 and TRBJ2-7): SQTIHQWPATLVQPVGSPLSLECTVEGTSNPNLYWYRQAAGRGLQLLFYSVGIGQISSEVPQNLSASRPQDRQFILSSKKLLLSDSGFYLCAWSHGTSGSYEQYFGPGTRLTVT.

The J gene is TRBJ2-7, the V gene TRBV5-1; D is uncertain. Trimming pared 1 base from V and 0 bases from J, leaving 11 bases between. The CDR3 runs to 15 residues. CDR1 is SGHRS, CDR2 YFSETQ, per germline. CDR3 loop: CASSLQPPSSYEQYF. In DNA, the CDR3 is TGCGCCAGCAGCTTGCAACCGCCGAGCTCCTACGAGCAGTACTTC.

This rearrangement joins TRBV5-1 to TRBJ2-3, with D possibly called TRBD1 or TRBD2 (5 bases each). V shed 0 bases and J shed 3 bases, with 17 bases lying between them. The CDR3 is made up of 17 amino acids. Germline lookup yields CDR1 SGHRS and CDR2 YFSETQ. The CDR3 DNA follows: TGCGCCAGCAGCTTGGCAGAATCAGGGTGGGGGACAGATACGCAGTATTTT. Translated, it gives CASSLAESGWGTDTQYF.

J is TRBJ2-3 and V is TRBV7-2, with D unresolved. CDR3 length: 15 residues. Looked up from germline, CDR1 is SGHTA and CDR2 is FQGNSA. V was clipped by 1 base and J by 1 base, with 9 bases between them. The CDR3 protein is CASSLGRSGTDTQYF. CDR3 DNA: TGTGCCAGCAGCTTAGGTCGGAGCGGCACAGATACGCAGTATTTT.

The chain combines TRBV5-3 with TRBJ2-7; tentatively, D is TRBD2 (7 bases). TRBV5-3 is known as an ORF, though its function is uncertain. The CDR3 covers 13 residues. Trimming took 4 bases from V and 7 from J, leaving 15 bases between them. As DNA, the CDR3 is TGTGCCAGAAGCCCGGAGGGGGGGGAGGAGCAGTACTTC. As protein: CARSPEGGEEQYF.

V usage is TRBV11-2 and J usage is TRBJ2-7; D might be TRBD1 (6 bases). CDR3 size: 13 residues. Germline lookup yields CDR1 SGHAT and CDR2 FQNNGV. V was cut by 3 bases and J by 6 bases, with 12 bases left in between. The CDR3 reads CASSFSSRGEQYF. The CDR3 DNA reads TGTGCCAGCAGCTTTTCATCCAGGGGCGAGCAGTACTTC.

This chain uses TRBV7-9 with TRBJ2-6; D call uncertain. This CDR3 is 15 amino acids long. Germline V gives CDR1 SEHNR, CDR2 FQNEAQ (reference sequence). V was cut by 7 bases and J by 2 bases, with 12 bases left in between. The CDR3 loop is CASKREGTGANVLTF. The CDR3 DNA sequence: TGTGCCAGCAAAAGGGAAGGCACTGGGGCCAACGTCCTGACTTTC.

The V and J genes are TRBV7-9 and TRBJ1-5, with D hard to call. Germline V gene data show CDR1 as SEHNR and CDR2 as FQNEAQ (reference sequence). V was trimmed by 4 bases and J by 3 bases, leaving 13 bases between them. The CDR3 runs to 15 residues. CDR3 coding DNA: TGTGCCAGCAGCTCCAGCCGATCACTCAATCAGCCCCAGCATTTT. This gives the protein CASSSSRSLNQPQHF. Supplemented by reference TRBV7-9 and TRBJ1-5, the full variable domain reads DTGVSQNPRHKITKRGQNVTFRCDPISEHNRLYWYRQTLGQGPEFLTYFQNEAQLEKSRLLSDRFSAERPKGSFSTLEIQRTEQGDSAMYLCASSSSRSLNQPQHFGDGTRLSIL.

In regard to this clone: The sample contains more than one DNA sequence encoding this CDR3. The genes are TRBV7-6 and TRBJ2-1; D ambiguous. Germline-derived CDR1 and CDR2 are SGHVS and FNYEAQ. The CDR3 has 13 amino acids. Between the trimmed V and J ends, which lost 0 bases and 4 bases, there was a span of 4 bases. CDR3 sequence reads: CASSLAVYNEQFF. Here the CDR3 DNA reads TGTGCCAGCAGCTTAGCGGTGTACAATGAGCAGTTCTTC. Drawing the rest from reference TRBV7-6 and TRBJ2-1, the complete variable domain is GAGVSQSPRYKVTKRGQDVALRCDPISGHVSLYWYRQALGQGPEFLTYFNYEAQQDKSGLPNDRFSAERPEGSISTLTIQRTEQRDSAMYRCASSLAVYNEQFFGPGTRLTVL.

Concerning this clone: Other DNA sequences in the same sample also yield this CDR3. The rearrangement joins TRBV5-6 to TRBJ2-2; D unclear. Trimming stripped 1 base from V and 4 bases from J, with 2 bases between. CDR1 and CDR2 (germline): SGHDT, YYEEEE. The CDR3 is 12 amino acids. CDR3 sequence reads: CASSLSTGELFF. The DNA of the CDR3 is TGTGCCAGCAGCTTGTCCACCGGGGAGCTGTTTTTT.

The chain recombines TRBV11-1 with TRBJ2-1; TRBD2 matches at 15 bases. This CDR3 contains 17 residues. With V trimmed by 4 bases and J by 12 bases, 13 bases remained unmatched. Germline lookup yields CDR1 SGHAT and CDR2 FQDESV (reference sequence). CDR3 sequence reads: CASSWTSGRGAKVGQFF. The CDR3 DNA sequence: TGTGCCAGCAGCTGGACTAGCGGGAGGGGAGCAAAAGTAGGGCAGTTCTTC.

This sequence joins TRBV18 and TRBJ2-7, with TRBD2 matching 7 bases. The CDR3 sequence is 13 residues long. The V gene's germline CDR1 is KGHSH and CDR2 LQKENI. Trimming removed 3 bases from V and 3 bases from J; junction bases left unmatched: 2. In nucleotides, the CDR3 is TGTGCCAGCTCACCTTCGGGAGGCTACGAGCAGTACTTC. Residues: CASSPSGGYEQYF. Filled out from reference TRBV18 and TRBJ2-7, the complete variable domain reads NAGVMQNPRHLVRRRGQEARLRCSPMKGHSHVYWYRQLPEEGLKFMVYLQKENIIDESGMPKERFSAEFPKEGPSILRIQQVVRGDSAAYFCASSPSGGYEQYFGPGTRLTVT.

This clone was recorded once. This chain uses TRBV5-6 with TRBJ1-2; a weak D match, TRBD1 (6 bases). Germline CDR1 reads SGHDT; CDR2 reads YYEEEE. This CDR3 contains 12 residues. V was pared by 4 bases and J by 5 bases, with 9 bases between. The chain's CDR3 is CASSKQGYGYTF. The CDR3 bases are TGTGCCAGCAGCAAACAGGGATATGGCTACACCTTC.

V is TRBV13 and J is TRBJ2-7; 7 bases line up with TRBD2. Germline V gene sequence: CDR1 PRHDT, CDR2 FYEKMQ (reference sequence). The CDR3 totals 16 residues. The ends lost 5 bases at V and 2 bases at J; junction bases unmatched: 12. CDR3 sequence reads: CASSPLASGGPYEQYF. The CDR3 DNA reads as TGTGCCAGCAGCCCATTGGCCTCGGGGGGTCCCTACGAGCAGTACTTC.

The chain links TRBV28 to TRBJ1-1; 12 nucleotides match TRBD1. The CDR3 is 18 residues long. Germline V gene sequence: CDR1 MDHEN, CDR2 SYDVKM. V was clipped by 5 bases and J by 4 bases; unmatched bases: 14. The CDR3: CASSPTAGTGGEGTEAFF. The CDR3 DNA reads as TGTGCCAGCAGTCCCACCGCCGGGACAGGGGGCGAGGGCACTGAAGCTTTCTTT.

The chain is built from TRBV15 and TRBJ1-4; 7 nucleotides line up with TRBD1. Germline CDR1 LNHNV, CDR2 YYDKDF (reference sequence). Trimming took 5 bases from V and 3 from J; bases not matched to a gene: 6. The CDR3 consists of 15 residues. The CDR3 region is CATSQRQGSNEKLFF. The CDR3 bases are TGTGCCACCAGCCAACGACAGGGTTCTAATGAAAAACTGTTTTTT.

The chain couples TRBV30 to TRBJ2-1; D gene ambiguous. Germline V CDR1 and CDR2: GTSNPN, SVGIG (reference sequence). The length of the CDR3 is 12 residues. V was cut by 2 bases and J by 8 bases, with 10 bases left in between. The CDR3 bases are TGTGCCTGGAGTCCCGGTCCCTATGAGCAGTTCTTC. Amino acids: CAWSPGPYEQFF.

Comment on this clone: The junction does not match germline at one end; this may be a read error. The chain joins TRBV5-4 to TRBJ2-5, with TRBD1 as a possible D gene (6 bases). The CDR3 contains 14 residues. Germline V gene lookup returns CDR1 SGHNT and CDR2 YYREEE (reference sequence). CDR3 sequence reads: CASSMGHTQQTQYF. CDR3 nucleotides: TGTGCCAGCAGCATGGGACATACCCAACAGACCCAGTACTTC.

This clone was recorded a few times. The chain couples TRBV4-1 to TRBJ2-7; D not resolved. This CDR3 has 14 residues. The germline gives CDR1 MGHRA, CDR2 YSYEKL. Trimming shortened V by 0 bases and J by 5 bases, and 11 bases separated the two germline ends. The CDR3 is CASSQDRIVDEQYF. CDR3 nucleotide sequence: TGCGCCAGCAGCCAAGATCGGATAGTGGACGAGCAGTACTTC.

This clone has a handful of counts. This chain connects TRBV28 to TRBJ1-4; 9 nucleotides align to TRBD1. V was clipped by 5 bases and J by 8 bases; unmatched bases: 12. The CDR3 has 16 residues. Germline V lookup: CDR1 MDHEN, CDR2 SYDVKM. CDR3 sequence reads: CASSPHTGGRREKLFF. The CDR3 DNA is TGTGCCAGCAGTCCGCATACAGGGGGCAGGCGGGAAAAACTGTTTTTT.

This chain connects TRBV5-6 to TRBJ1-2, with D tentatively TRBD1 (5 bases). This CDR3 has 17 amino acids. Trimming took off 4 bases at V and 2 bases at J, with 21 bases between the two ends. CDR1 and CDR2 (germline): SGHDT, YYEEEE. CDR3 residues: CASSKDVRGDGNYGYTF. The CDR3 coding sequence is TGTGCCAGCAGCAAAGATGTCCGGGGGGATGGCAACTATGGCTACACCTTC.

The chain employs TRBV30 and TRBJ1-1; weak D call: TRBD1 (5 bases). This CDR3 has 12 residues. CDR1 is GTSNPN, CDR2 SVGIG, per germline (reference sequence). Trimming removed 2 bases from V and 6 bases from J, with 10 bases in between. The CDR3 sequence is CAWSSGGAEAFF. For the CDR3, the DNA is TGTGCCTGGAGTTCCGGGGGGGCTGAAGCTTTCTTT.